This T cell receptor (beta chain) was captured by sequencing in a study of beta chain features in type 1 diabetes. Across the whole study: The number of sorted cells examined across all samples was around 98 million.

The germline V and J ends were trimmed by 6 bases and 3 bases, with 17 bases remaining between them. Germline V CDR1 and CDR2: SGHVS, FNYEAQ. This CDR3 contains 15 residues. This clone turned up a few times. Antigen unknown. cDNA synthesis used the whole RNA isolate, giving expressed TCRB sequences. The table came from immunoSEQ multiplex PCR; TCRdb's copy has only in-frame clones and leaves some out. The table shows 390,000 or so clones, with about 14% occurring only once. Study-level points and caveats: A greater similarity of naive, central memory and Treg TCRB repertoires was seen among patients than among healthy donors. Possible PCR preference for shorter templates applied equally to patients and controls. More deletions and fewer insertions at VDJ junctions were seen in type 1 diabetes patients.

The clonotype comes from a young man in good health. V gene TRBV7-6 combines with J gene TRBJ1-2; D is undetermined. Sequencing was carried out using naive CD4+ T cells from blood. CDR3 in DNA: TGTGCCAGCAGAGACTTGAGGCTGTACGACTATGGCTACACCTTC. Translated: CASRDLRLYDYGYTF.